This T cell receptor beta chain was documented in a study of shared clonotypes between healthy human individuals. About the study: Every donor yielded three CD4 naive, three CD4 memory, two CD8 naive and one CD8 memory plate.

Germline-derived CDR1 and CDR2 are ENHRY and SYGVKD. V shed 7 bases, J shed 3 bases, and the junction held 3 bases outside the gene matches. This CDR3 contains 13 residues. Of note for this clone: Its antigen is not identified. At the DNA level, this CDR3 is encoded by other sequences in the same sample as well.

Study outcomes and limitations: Naive subsets typically showed greater estimated richness than memory subsets. The sole specimen, blood, was sampled, and tissue repertoires likely differ. Donor scarcity curtailed the genetic and exposure-history diversity represented herein.

Profiled with immunoSEQ multiplex PCR; TCRdb holds only in-frame clones, not every one. Of approximately 1,500,000 clones in the sample, 95% to 99% were seen once. This clonotype was sampled from a young man in good health. The material sequenced was naive CD4+ T cells sorted from blood. Subset noted: CD45RA+ positively selected. The chain carries TRBV10-3 and TRBJ2-3, with TRBD2 matching 8 bases. The CDR3 nucleotides are TGTGCCATCACCGGGGGGGGAACAGATACGCAGTATTTT. Residues: CAITGGGTDTQYF.